This is a list of T cell receptor beta chains from one sample in a study of cytomegalovirus exposure and HLA in healthy donors. The table came from immunoSEQ multiplex PCR; TCRdb's copy has only in-frame clones and leaves some out. Of roughly 120,000 clones listed, about four fifths were seen once; the top ten hold roughly 4.4%. The sample taken for sequencing was PBMCs. The receptors were gathered from a man aged 25-45 years in good health and CMV-seropositive. Each CDR3 is given with its conserved first and last residue. Each record gives: D gene, clone size, J gene, V gene, CDR3 protein, CDR3 DNA. D genes are given only for firm matches. Not every row has a clone size; where given, it reads once, few, many or a size class.

d_call: TRBD1
clone_size: NA
j_call: TRBJ1-1
v_call: TRBV7-3
cdr3_aa: CASSGQGGTEAFF
cdr3_nt: TGTGCCAGCAGCGGACAGGGGGGCACTGAAGCTTTCTTT

d_call: TRBD1
clone_size: NA
j_call: TRBJ2-2
v_call: TRBV7-9
cdr3_aa: CASSTPRGRVFAGELFF
cdr3_nt: TGTGCCAGCAGCACCCCGAGGGGGCGAGTATTCGCCGGGGAGCTGTTTTTT

d_call: NA
clone_size: NA
j_call: TRBJ2-7
v_call: TRBV21-1
cdr3_aa: CASSKDPKQGEQYF
cdr3_nt: TGTGCCAGCAGCAAAGACCCCAAACAGGGCGAGCAGTACTTC

d_call: NA
clone_size: NA
j_call: TRBJ1-2
v_call: TRBV2
cdr3_aa: CASSEGLRGSYGYTF
cdr3_nt: TGTGCCAGCAGTGAGGGACTTCGGGGGAGCTATGGCTACACCTTC

d_call: TRBD1
clone_size: few
j_call: TRBJ2-3
v_call: TRBV6-6
cdr3_aa: CASSYQTGSVADTQYF
cdr3_nt: TGTGCCAGCAGTTATCAGACAGGGTCAGTCGCAGATACGCAGTATTTT

d_call: TRBD1
clone_size: NA
j_call: TRBJ2-4
v_call: TRBV6-1
cdr3_aa: CASSVRDRNIQYF
cdr3_nt: TGTGCCAGCAGTGTTAGGGACAGGAACATTCAGTACTTC

d_call: TRBD1
clone_size: NA
j_call: TRBJ1-5
v_call: TRBV28
cdr3_aa: CASRLQGISNQPQHF
cdr3_nt: TGTGCCAGCAGGTTACAGGGGATCAGCAATCAGCCCCAGCATTTT

d_call: TRBD1
clone_size: few
j_call: TRBJ1-1
v_call: TRBV27
cdr3_aa: CASSLRRDREKAFF
cdr3_nt: TGTGCCAGCAGTTTAAGGCGGGACAGGGAGAAAGCTTTCTTT

d_call: NA
clone_size: NA
j_call: TRBJ1-2
v_call: TRBV14
cdr3_aa: CASSQELNYGYTF
cdr3_nt: TGTGCCAGCAGCCAAGAGCTAAACTATGGCTACACCTTC

d_call: TRBD1
clone_size: once
j_call: TRBJ2-7
v_call: TRBV7-9
cdr3_aa: CASSLVGGTGFYEQYF
cdr3_nt: TGTGCCAGCAGCTTAGTTGGCGGGACAGGGTTCTACGAGCAGTACTTC

d_call: NA
clone_size: NA
j_call: TRBJ2-7
v_call: TRBV5-1
cdr3_aa: CASSPPSRYEQYF
cdr3_nt: TGCGCCAGCAGCCCCCCGAGTCGGTACGAGCAGTACTTC

d_call: TRBD2
clone_size: NA
j_call: TRBJ2-5
v_call: TRBV12-5
cdr3_aa: CASGGGGGLETQYF
cdr3_nt: TGTGCTAGTGGTGGCGGGGGGGGCCTGGAGACCCAGTACTTC

d_call: TRBD1
clone_size: NA
j_call: TRBJ2-7
v_call: TRBV2
cdr3_aa: CASGRQGVGEQYF
cdr3_nt: TGTGCCAGCGGGAGACAGGGCGTTGGCGAGCAGTACTTC

d_call: NA
clone_size: NA
j_call: TRBJ2-3
v_call: TRBV28
cdr3_aa: CASTSWGGAIRTDTQYF
cdr3_nt: TGTGCCAGCACCTCATGGGGGGGGGCCATTCGCACAGATACGCAGTATTTT

d_call: TRBD2
clone_size: NA
j_call: TRBJ2-3
v_call: TRBV10-3
cdr3_aa: CAISEPQAIREGYTDTQYF
cdr3_nt: TGTGCCATCAGTGAGCCCCAGGCAATTCGGGAGGGATATACAGATACGCAGTATTTT

d_call: NA
clone_size: NA
j_call: TRBJ1-2
v_call: TRBV5-1
cdr3_aa: CASSLEGQGPYGYTF
cdr3_nt: TGCGCCAGCAGCTTGGAGGGCCAGGGCCCTTATGGCTACACCTTC

d_call: NA
clone_size: once
j_call: TRBJ2-7
v_call: TRBV28
cdr3_aa: CASSSRTAAGYEQYF
cdr3_nt: TGTGCCAGCAGTTCCAGGACAGCGGCGGGTTACGAGCAGTACTTC

d_call: NA
clone_size: NA
j_call: TRBJ2-3
v_call: TRBV7-2
cdr3_aa: CASSLGGADTQYF
cdr3_nt: TGTGCCAGCAGCTTAGGGGGGGCAGATACGCAGTATTTT

d_call: TRBD1
clone_size: once
j_call: TRBJ1-2
v_call: TRBV5-4
cdr3_aa: CASSLDRDYGYTF
cdr3_nt: TGTGCCAGCAGCCTGGACAGGGACTATGGCTACACCTTC

d_call: NA
clone_size: few
j_call: TRBJ1-4
v_call: TRBV4-2
cdr3_aa: CASSQEEGGRGEKLFF
cdr3_nt: TGTGCCAGCAGCCAAGAGGAGGGGGGGAGAGGTGAAAAACTGTTTTTT

d_call: NA
clone_size: NA
j_call: TRBJ2-1
v_call: TRBV2
cdr3_aa: CASSERRFNDQFF
cdr3_nt: TGTGCCAGCAGTGAACGCAGGTTCAATGATCAGTTCTTC

d_call: TRBD1
clone_size: NA
j_call: TRBJ2-1
v_call: TRBV2
cdr3_aa: CASSPASRGLSEFF
cdr3_nt: TGTGCCAGCAGTCCTGCTTCCAGGGGGCTTTCGGAGTTCTTC

d_call: NA
clone_size: few
j_call: TRBJ2-3
v_call: TRBV11-2
cdr3_aa: CASSLVTRGRPDTQYF
cdr3_nt: TGTGCCAGCAGCTTAGTTACCAGGGGTAGACCAGATACGCAGTATTTT

d_call: NA
clone_size: NA
j_call: TRBJ1-6
v_call: TRBV19
cdr3_aa: CASSPRAYNSPLHF
cdr3_nt: TGTGCCAGTAGTCCGAGAGCCTATAATTCACCCCTCCACTTT

d_call: TRBD1
clone_size: NA
j_call: TRBJ1-3
v_call: TRBV2
cdr3_aa: CASRGDRGSGNTIYF
cdr3_nt: TGTGCCAGCAGGGGGGACAGGGGGTCCGGAAACACCATATATTTT

d_call: NA
clone_size: NA
j_call: TRBJ2-1
v_call: TRBV9
cdr3_aa: CASSVSGTSYNEQFF
cdr3_nt: TGTGCCAGCAGCGTAAGTGGGACTTCCTACAATGAGCAGTTCTTC

d_call: NA
clone_size: NA
j_call: TRBJ2-5
v_call: TRBV6-1
cdr3_aa: CASSESKWGDQETQYF
cdr3_nt: TGTGCCAGCAGTGAATCGAAGTGGGGAGACCAAGAGACCCAGTACTTC

d_call: TRBD1
clone_size: NA
j_call: TRBJ2-7
v_call: TRBV7-6
cdr3_aa: CASRKDQGASREQYF
cdr3_nt: TGTGCCAGCAGGAAAGATCAGGGGGCCTCGAGGGAGCAGTACTTC

d_call: NA
clone_size: NA
j_call: TRBJ2-5
v_call: TRBV19
cdr3_aa: CASSIAEAQYF
cdr3_nt: TGTGCCAGTAGTATAGCCGAGGCCCAGTACTTC

d_call: NA
clone_size: many
j_call: TRBJ2-2
v_call: TRBV2
cdr3_aa: CATQGTGELFF
cdr3_nt: TGTGCCACCCAGGGAACCGGGGAGCTGTTTTTT

d_call: NA
clone_size: NA
j_call: TRBJ2-2
v_call: TRBV19
cdr3_aa: CASSITPVPNTGELFF
cdr3_nt: TGTGCCAGTAGTATAACCCCGGTGCCGAACACCGGGGAGCTGTTTTTT

d_call: NA
clone_size: NA
j_call: TRBJ1-5
v_call: TRBV19
cdr3_aa: CASSISPGHNQPQHF
cdr3_nt: TGTGCCAGTAGTATTTCTCCAGGGCACAATCAGCCCCAGCATTTT

d_call: NA
clone_size: NA
j_call: TRBJ1-4
v_call: TRBV5-5
cdr3_aa: CASSNRPGNEKLFF
cdr3_nt: TGTGCCAGCAGCAATAGACCAGGGAACGAAAAACTGTTTTTT

d_call: NA
clone_size: NA
j_call: TRBJ2-5
v_call: TRBV12-5
cdr3_aa: CASGLAQGPGETQYF
cdr3_nt: TGTGCTAGTGGTTTGGCGCAGGGGCCGGGTGAGACCCAGTACTTC

d_call: TRBD1
clone_size: few
j_call: TRBJ1-6
v_call: TRBV5-1
cdr3_aa: CASSRDSSGSPLHF
cdr3_nt: TGCGCCAGCAGCAGGGACAGTAGTGGTTCACCCCTCCACTTT

d_call: NA
clone_size: once
j_call: TRBJ1-1
v_call: TRBV6-1
cdr3_aa: CASSESLRRLGRRDTEAFF
cdr3_nt: TGTGCCAGCAGTGAATCTTTACGACGCCTGGGGAGGCGGGATACTGAAGCTTTCTTT

d_call: TRBD1
clone_size: NA
j_call: TRBJ1-1
v_call: TRBV5-1
cdr3_aa: CASSPDRADTEAFF
cdr3_nt: TGCGCCAGCAGCCCGGACAGGGCGGACACTGAAGCTTTCTTT

d_call: NA
clone_size: NA
j_call: TRBJ1-3
v_call: TRBV5-1
cdr3_aa: CASSLEAASSGNTIYF
cdr3_nt: TGCGCCAGCAGCTTGGAGGCGGCAAGCTCTGGAAACACCATATATTTT

d_call: NA
clone_size: NA
j_call: TRBJ2-1
v_call: TRBV5-1
cdr3_aa: CASKDTPDYNEQFF
cdr3_nt: TGCGCCAGCAAAGACACCCCCGACTACAATGAGCAGTTCTTC

d_call: NA
clone_size: NA
j_call: TRBJ1-2
v_call: TRBV11-2
cdr3_aa: CASSSGQYGYTF
cdr3_nt: TGTGCCAGCAGCTCCGGACAGTATGGCTACACCTTC

d_call: NA
clone_size: NA
j_call: TRBJ1-6
v_call: TRBV7-3
cdr3_aa: CASSSTGNSPLHF
cdr3_nt: TGTGCCAGCAGCTCCACAGGGAATTCACCCCTCCACTTT

d_call: NA
clone_size: NA
j_call: TRBJ1-2
v_call: TRBV4-2
cdr3_aa: CASSDPGFRGYTF
cdr3_nt: TGTGCCAGCAGCGACCCAGGGTTCAGGGGCTACACCTTC

d_call: NA
clone_size: few
j_call: TRBJ1-1
v_call: TRBV2
cdr3_aa: CASSVQGGFAFF
cdr3_nt: TGTGCCAGCAGTGTCCAAGGGGGTTTTGCTTTCTTT

d_call: NA
clone_size: NA
j_call: TRBJ1-5
v_call: TRBV19
cdr3_aa: CASRQEFGNQPQHF
cdr3_nt: TGTGCCAGCAGACAGGAGTTCGGCAATCAGCCCCAGCATTTT

d_call: TRBD2
clone_size: NA
j_call: TRBJ2-2
v_call: TRBV7-2
cdr3_aa: CASSRGLATVTGELFF
cdr3_nt: TGTGCCAGCAGCAGGGGACTAGCGACTGTCACCGGGGAGCTGTTTTTT

d_call: TRBD1
clone_size: once
j_call: TRBJ1-5
v_call: TRBV19
cdr3_aa: CASSAGTGDNQPQHF
cdr3_nt: TGTGCCAGTAGTGCGGGGACAGGGGACAATCAGCCCCAGCATTTT

d_call: TRBD1
clone_size: NA
j_call: TRBJ1-2
v_call: TRBV18
cdr3_aa: CASSPRVEGQGDGYTF
cdr3_nt: TGTGCCAGCTCACCACGAGTCGAGGGACAGGGAGATGGCTACACCTTC

d_call: NA
clone_size: NA
j_call: TRBJ1-5
v_call: TRBV4-3
cdr3_aa: CASSQGIGLPNQPQHF
cdr3_nt: TGCGCCAGCAGCCAAGGTATTGGACTTCCGAATCAGCCCCAGCATTTT

d_call: TRBD1
clone_size: few
j_call: TRBJ2-1
v_call: TRBV4-2
cdr3_aa: CASSLGDRAYNEQFF
cdr3_nt: TGTGCCAGCAGCTTGGGGGACAGGGCCTACAATGAGCAGTTCTTC

d_call: TRBD2
clone_size: NA
j_call: TRBJ2-3
v_call: TRBV5-6
cdr3_aa: CASSLGLAGDSTDTQYF
cdr3_nt: TGTGCCAGCAGCTTGGGACTAGCGGGGGACAGCACAGATACGCAGTATTTT

d_call: TRBD2
clone_size: NA
j_call: TRBJ2-3
v_call: TRBV5-4
cdr3_aa: CASSAGLAGFTDTQYF
cdr3_nt: TGTGCCAGCAGCGCTGGACTAGCGGGGTTCACAGATACGCAGTATTTT

d_call: NA
clone_size: NA
j_call: TRBJ1-1
v_call: TRBV23-1
cdr3_aa: CASSQVRVRSTEAFF
cdr3_nt: TGCGCCAGCAGTCAGGTCCGGGTAAGAAGTACTGAAGCTTTCTTT

d_call: NA
clone_size: NA
j_call: TRBJ2-1
v_call: TRBV6-1
cdr3_aa: CASSPIQQGNEQFF
cdr3_nt: TGTGCCAGCAGTCCAATTCAACAGGGCAATGAGCAGTTCTTC

d_call: TRBD1
clone_size: once
j_call: TRBJ2-1
v_call: TRBV28
cdr3_aa: CASSRQGVYNEQFF
cdr3_nt: TGTGCCAGCAGCCGACAGGGGGTTTACAATGAGCAGTTCTTC